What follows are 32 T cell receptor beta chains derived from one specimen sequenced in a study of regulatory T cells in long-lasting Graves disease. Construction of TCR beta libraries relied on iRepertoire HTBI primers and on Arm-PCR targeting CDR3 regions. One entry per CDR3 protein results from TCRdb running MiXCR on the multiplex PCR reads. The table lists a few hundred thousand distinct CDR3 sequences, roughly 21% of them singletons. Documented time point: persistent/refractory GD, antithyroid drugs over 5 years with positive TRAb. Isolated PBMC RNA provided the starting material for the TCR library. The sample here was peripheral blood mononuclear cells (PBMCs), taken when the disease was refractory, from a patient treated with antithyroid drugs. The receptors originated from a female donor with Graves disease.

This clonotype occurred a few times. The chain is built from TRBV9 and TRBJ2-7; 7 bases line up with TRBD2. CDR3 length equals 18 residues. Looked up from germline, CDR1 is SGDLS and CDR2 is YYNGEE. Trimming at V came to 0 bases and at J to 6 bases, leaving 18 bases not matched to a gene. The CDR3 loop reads CASSVVGEGPLAASEQYF. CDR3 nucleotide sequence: TGTGCCAGCAGCGTAGTGGGGGAGGGGCCTCTGGCGGCGAGCGAGCAGTACTTC.

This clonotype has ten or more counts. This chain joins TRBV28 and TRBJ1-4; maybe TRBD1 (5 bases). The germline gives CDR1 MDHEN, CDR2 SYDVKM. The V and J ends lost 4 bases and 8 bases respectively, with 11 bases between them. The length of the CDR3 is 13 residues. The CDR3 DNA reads TGTGCCAGCAGTTACCAAACAGGAGAAAAACTGTTTTTT. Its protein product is CASSYQTGEKLFF.

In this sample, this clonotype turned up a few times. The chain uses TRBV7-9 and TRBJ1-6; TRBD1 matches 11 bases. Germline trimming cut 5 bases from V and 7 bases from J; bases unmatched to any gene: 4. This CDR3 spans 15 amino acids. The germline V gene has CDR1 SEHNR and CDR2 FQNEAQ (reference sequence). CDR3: CASSLDRGPNSPLHF. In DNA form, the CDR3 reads TGTGCCAGCAGCCTGGACAGGGGGCCAAATTCACCCCTCCACTTT.

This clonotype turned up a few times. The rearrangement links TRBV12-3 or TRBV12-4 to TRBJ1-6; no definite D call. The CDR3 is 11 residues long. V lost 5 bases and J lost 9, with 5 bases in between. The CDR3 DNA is TGTGCCAGCAGTCAGACTTCACCCCTCCACTTT. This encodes CASSQTSPLHF.

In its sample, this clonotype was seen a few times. Here the CDR3 DNA reads TGTGCCAGCAGCATGTTCCGGGACAGTTATTACTACGAGCAGTACTTC. It translates to CASSMFRDSYYYEQYF. The chain employs TRBV7-9 and TRBJ2-7, with TRBD1 identical over 7 bases. This CDR3 spans 16 amino acids. V shed 5 bases and J 3 bases; nucleotides not matched to a gene: 13. Germline lookup yields CDR1 SEHNR and CDR2 FQNEAQ (reference sequence).

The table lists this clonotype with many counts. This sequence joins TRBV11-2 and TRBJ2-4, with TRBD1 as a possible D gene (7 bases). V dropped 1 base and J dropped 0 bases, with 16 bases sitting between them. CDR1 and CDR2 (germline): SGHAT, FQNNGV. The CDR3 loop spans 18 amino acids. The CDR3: CASSLAFRQGGAKNIQYF. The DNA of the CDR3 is TGTGCCAGCAGCTTAGCTTTCCGGCAGGGGGGAGCCAAAAACATTCAGTACTTC.

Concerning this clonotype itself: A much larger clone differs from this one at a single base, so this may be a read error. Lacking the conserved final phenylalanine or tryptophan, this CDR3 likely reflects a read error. CDR3 coding DNA: TGTGCCAGCAAGCCCGGACTAACCCCCTACGAGCAGTACCTC. Translation: CASKPGLTPYEQYL. The chain combines TRBV6-2 or TRBV6-3 with TRBJ2-7, with TRBD2 as a possible D gene (6 bases). The CDR3 length is 14 residues. From germline, CDR1 is MNHEY and CDR2 SVGEGT. With 7 bases removed from V and 2 bases from J, the gap between germline ends came to 15 bases.

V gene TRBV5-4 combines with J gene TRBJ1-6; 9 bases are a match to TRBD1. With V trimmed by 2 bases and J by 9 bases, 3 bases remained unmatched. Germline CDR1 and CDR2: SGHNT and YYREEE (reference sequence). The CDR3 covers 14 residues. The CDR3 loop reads CASSFGTGTSPLHF. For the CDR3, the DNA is TGTGCCAGCAGCTTCGGGACAGGGACTTCACCCCTCCACTTT.

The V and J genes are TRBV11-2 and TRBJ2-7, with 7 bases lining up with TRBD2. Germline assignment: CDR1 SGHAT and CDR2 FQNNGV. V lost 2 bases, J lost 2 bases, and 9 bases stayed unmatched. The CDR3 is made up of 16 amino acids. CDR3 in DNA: TGTGCCAGCAGCTTAAATCTAGCTAGCGGTACCTACGAGCAGTACTTC. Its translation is CASSLNLASGTYEQYF.

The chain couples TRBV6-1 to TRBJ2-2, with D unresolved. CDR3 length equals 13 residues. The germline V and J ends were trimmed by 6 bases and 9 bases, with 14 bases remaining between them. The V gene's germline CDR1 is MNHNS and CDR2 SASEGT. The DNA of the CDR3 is TGTGCCAGCAGCTCCTTCCCCTATAGGGAGCTGTTTTTT. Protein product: CASSSFPYRELFF.

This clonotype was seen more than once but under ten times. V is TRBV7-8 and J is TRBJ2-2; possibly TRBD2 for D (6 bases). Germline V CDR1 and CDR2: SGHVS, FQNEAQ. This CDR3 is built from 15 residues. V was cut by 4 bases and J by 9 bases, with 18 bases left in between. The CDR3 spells CASSWGLLLVRELFF. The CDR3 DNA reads TGTGCCAGCAGCTGGGGACTGCTCCTAGTCAGGGAGCTGTTTTTT.

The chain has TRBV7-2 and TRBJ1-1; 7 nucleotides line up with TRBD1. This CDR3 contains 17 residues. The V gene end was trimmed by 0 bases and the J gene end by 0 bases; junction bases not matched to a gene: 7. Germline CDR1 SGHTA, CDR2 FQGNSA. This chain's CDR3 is CASSLAGPGQMNTEAFF. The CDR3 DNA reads TGTGCCAGCAGCTTAGCGGGCCCGGGACAGATGAACACTGAAGCTTTCTTT.

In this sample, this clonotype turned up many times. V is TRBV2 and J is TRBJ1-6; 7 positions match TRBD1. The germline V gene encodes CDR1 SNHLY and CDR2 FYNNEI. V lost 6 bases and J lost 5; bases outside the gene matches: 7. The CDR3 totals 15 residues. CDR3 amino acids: CASRPTGVNNSPLHF. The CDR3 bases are TGTGCCAGCAGGCCCACAGGGGTAAATAATTCACCCCTCCACTTT. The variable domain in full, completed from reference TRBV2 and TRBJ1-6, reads EPEVTQTPSHQVTQMGQEVILRCVPISNHLYFYWYRQILGQKVEFLVSFYNNEISEKSEIFDDQFSVERPDGSNFTLKIRSTKLEDSAMYFCASRPTGVNNSPLHFGNGTRLTVT.

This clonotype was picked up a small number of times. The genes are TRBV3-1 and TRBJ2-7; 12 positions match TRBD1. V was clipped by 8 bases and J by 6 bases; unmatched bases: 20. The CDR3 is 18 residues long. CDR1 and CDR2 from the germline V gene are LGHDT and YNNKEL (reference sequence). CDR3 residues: CASSLSFNKGQGAGEQYF. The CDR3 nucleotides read TGTGCCAGCTCGCTCTCATTCAACAAGGGACAGGGGGCGGGCGAGCAGTACTTC.

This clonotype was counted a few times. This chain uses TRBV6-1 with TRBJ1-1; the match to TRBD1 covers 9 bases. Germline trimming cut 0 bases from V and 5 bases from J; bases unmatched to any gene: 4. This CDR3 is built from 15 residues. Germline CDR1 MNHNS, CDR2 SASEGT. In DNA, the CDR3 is TGTGCCAGCAGTGAAGCGGGACAGGGAATGACTGAAGCTTTCTTT. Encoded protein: CASSEAGQGMTEAFF.

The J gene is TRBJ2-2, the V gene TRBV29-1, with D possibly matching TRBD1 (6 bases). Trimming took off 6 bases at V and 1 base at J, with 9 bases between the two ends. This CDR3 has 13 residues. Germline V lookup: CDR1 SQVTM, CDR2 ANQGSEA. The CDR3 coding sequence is TGCAGCGTGACAGGACTGAACACCGGGGAGCTGTTTTTT. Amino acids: CSVTGLNTGELFF.

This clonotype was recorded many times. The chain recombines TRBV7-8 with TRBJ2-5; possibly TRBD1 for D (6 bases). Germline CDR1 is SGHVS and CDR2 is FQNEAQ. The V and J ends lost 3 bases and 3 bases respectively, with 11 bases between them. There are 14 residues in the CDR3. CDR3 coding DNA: TGTGCCAGCAGCTTGTACAGGGCAGAAGAGACCCAGTACTTC. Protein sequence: CASSLYRAEETQYF.

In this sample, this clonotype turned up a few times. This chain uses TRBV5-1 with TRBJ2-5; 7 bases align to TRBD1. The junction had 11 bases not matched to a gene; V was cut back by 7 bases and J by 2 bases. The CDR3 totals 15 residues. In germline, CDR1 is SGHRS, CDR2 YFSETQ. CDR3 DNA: TGCGCCAGCGCGAGATCGGGACAGCAGCAAGAGACCCAGTACTTC. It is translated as CASARSGQQQETQYF. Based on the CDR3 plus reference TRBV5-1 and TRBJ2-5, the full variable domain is KAGVTQTPRYLIKTRGQQVTLSCSPISGHRSVSWYQQTPGQGLQFLFEYFSETQRNKGNFPGRFSGRQFSNSRSEMNVSTLELGDSALYLCASARSGQQQETQYFGPGTRLLVL.

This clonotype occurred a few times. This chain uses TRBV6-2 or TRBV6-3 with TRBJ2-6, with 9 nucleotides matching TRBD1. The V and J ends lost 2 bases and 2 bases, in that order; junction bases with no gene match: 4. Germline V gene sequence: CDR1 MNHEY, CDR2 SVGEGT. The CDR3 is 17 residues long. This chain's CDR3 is CASSYRTGGAGANVLTF. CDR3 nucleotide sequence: TGTGCCAGCAGTTACCGAACAGGGGGCGCTGGGGCCAACGTCCTGACTTTC.

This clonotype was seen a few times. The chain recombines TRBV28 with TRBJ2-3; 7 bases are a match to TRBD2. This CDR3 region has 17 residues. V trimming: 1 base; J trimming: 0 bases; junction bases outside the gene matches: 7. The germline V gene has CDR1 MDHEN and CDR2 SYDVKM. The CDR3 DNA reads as TGTGCCAGCAGTTTATCGGGACTAACTCCTAGCACAGATACGCAGTATTTT. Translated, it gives CASSLSGLTPSTDTQYF.

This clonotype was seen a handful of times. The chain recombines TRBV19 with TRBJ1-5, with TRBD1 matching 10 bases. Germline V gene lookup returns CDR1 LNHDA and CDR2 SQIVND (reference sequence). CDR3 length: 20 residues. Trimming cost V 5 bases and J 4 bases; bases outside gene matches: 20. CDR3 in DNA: TGTGCCAGTAGTGAGGGACAGGGGACTCCCCGGTGGCGTGGGAATCAGCCCCAGCATTTT. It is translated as CASSEGQGTPRWRGNQPQHF.

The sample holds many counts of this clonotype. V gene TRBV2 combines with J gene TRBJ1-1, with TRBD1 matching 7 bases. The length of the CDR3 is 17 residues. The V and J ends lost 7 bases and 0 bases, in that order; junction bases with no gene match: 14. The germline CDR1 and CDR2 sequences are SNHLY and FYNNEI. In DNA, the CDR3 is TGTGCCAGCACTGATTTACAGGGGACCCTCATGAACACTGAAGCTTTCTTT. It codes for CASTDLQGTLMNTEAFF.

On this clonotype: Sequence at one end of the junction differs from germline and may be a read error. This chain's CDR3 is CASGIAWRRNTEAFF. The DNA for the CDR3 is TGTGCCAGTGGTATAGCTTGGCGCAGGAACACTGAAGCTTTCTTT. The chain has TRBV19 and TRBJ1-1; D is unresolved. CDR1 is LNHDA, CDR2 SQIVND, per germline (reference sequence). This CDR3 spans 15 amino acids.

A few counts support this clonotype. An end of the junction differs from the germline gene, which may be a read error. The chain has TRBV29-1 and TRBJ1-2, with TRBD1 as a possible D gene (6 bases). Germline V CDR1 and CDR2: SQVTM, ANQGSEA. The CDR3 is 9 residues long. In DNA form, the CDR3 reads TGCAGCGTTGAAGGGACAGCCTCATTC. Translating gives CSVEGTASF. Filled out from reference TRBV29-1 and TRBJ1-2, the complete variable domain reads SAVISQKPSRDICQRGTSLTIQCQVDSQVTMMFWYRQQPGQSLTLIATANQGSEATYESGFVIDKFPISRPNLTFSTLTVSNMSPEDSSIYLCSVEGTASFGSGTRLTVV.

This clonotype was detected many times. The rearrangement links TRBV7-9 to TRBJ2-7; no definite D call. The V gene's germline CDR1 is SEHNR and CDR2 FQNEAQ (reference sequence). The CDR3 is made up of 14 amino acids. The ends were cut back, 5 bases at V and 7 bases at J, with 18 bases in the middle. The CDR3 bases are TGTGCCAGCAGCGATTCTGTTCTCTGGCGGGAGCAGTACTTC. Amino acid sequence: CASSDSVLWREQYF.

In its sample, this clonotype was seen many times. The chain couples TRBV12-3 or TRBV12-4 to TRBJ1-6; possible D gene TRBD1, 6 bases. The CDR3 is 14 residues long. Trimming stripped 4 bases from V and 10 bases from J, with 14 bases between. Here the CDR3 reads CASSSGQRASPLHF. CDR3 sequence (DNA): TGTGCCAGCAGTTCTGGACAGAGAGCATCACCCCTCCACTTT.

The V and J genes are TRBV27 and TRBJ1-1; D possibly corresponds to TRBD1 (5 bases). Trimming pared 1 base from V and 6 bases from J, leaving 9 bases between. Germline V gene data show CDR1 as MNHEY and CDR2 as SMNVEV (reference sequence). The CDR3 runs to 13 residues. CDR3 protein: CASSLLGDAEAFF. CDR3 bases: TGTGCCAGCAGTTTATTAGGGGACGCTGAAGCTTTCTTT.

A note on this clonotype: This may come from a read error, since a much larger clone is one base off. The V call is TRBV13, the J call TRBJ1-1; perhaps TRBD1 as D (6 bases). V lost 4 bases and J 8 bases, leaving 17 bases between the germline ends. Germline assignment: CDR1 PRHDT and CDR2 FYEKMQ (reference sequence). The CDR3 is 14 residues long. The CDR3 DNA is TGTGCCAGCAGCTCGGGTGGCAGGGGCGCCGAAGCTTTCTTT. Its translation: CASSSGGRGAEAFF.

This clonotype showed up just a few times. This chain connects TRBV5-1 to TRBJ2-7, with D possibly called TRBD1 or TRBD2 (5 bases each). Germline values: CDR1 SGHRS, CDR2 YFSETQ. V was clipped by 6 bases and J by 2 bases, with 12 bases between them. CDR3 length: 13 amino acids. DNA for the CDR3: TGCGCCAGCAAAAGGGACGGAACCTACGAGCAGTACTTC. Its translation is CASKRDGTYEQYF.

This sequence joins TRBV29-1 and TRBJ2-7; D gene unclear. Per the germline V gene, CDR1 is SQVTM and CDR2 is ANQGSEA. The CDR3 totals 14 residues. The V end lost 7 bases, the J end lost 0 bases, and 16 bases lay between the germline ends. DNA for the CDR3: TGCAGCGCCGGGCACTACCCGAACTCCTACGAGCAGTACTTC. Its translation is CSAGHYPNSYEQYF.

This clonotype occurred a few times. The CDR3 loop reads CASRVDRNTEAFF. CDR3 sequence (DNA): TGTGCCAGCAGAGTGGACAGGAACACTGAAGCTTTCTTT. The chain is built from TRBV11-2 and TRBJ1-1; the D gene is possibly TRBD1 (6 bases). Germline V gives CDR1 SGHAT, CDR2 FQNNGV. CDR3 length equals 13 residues. V lost 6 bases and J lost 1, with 9 bases in between.

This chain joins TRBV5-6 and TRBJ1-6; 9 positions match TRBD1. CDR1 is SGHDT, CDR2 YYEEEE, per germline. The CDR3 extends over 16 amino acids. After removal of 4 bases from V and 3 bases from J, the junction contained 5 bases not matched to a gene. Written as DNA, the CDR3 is TGTGCCAGCAGCCGGACAGGGGAATACTATAATTCACCCCTCCACTTT. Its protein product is CASSRTGEYYNSPLHF.